This T cell receptor (beta chain) is drawn from a study of cytomegalovirus exposure and HLA in healthy donors. The V gene's germline CDR1 is SGHNT and CDR2 YENEEA. V dropped 7 bases and J dropped 0 bases, with 13 bases sitting between them. CDR3 length: 14 amino acids. Primers for the PCR totalled 60 Vbeta and 13 Jbeta. Using immunoSEQ multiplex PCR, the repertoire was profiled, and TCRdb retains in-frame clones only, with some absent. In the table there are 90,000 to 140,000 clones, approximately 69% of which are singletons. This clone showed up just a few times. The chain recombines TRBV11-3 with TRBJ2-7, with D tentatively TRBD2 (5 bases). The source material was PBMCs. This TCR derives from a man aged 25 to 45 in good health and CMV-seronegative. The CDR3 DNA reads TGTGCCAGCACAGTAAATAGCGTCTCCTACGAGCAGTACTTC. Amino acid sequence: CASTVNSVSYEQYF. The whole variable domain, remainder taken from reference TRBV11-3 and TRBJ2-7, is EAGVVQSPRYKIIEKKQPVAFWCNPISGHNTLYWYLQNLGQGPELLIRYENEEAVDDSQLPKDRFSAERLKGVDSTLKIQPAELGDSAVYLCASTVNSVSYEQYFGPGTRLTVT.